These 20 T cell receptor beta chains were all obtained from the same sample, sequenced in a study of blood T cell repertoires in COVID-19. The method was immunoSEQ multiplex PCR; TCRdb's version includes in-frame clones alone and lacks a portion of them. The sample has about 120,000 clones; around nine tenths are singletons. The sample consisted of peripheral blood. The receptor set was obtained from a human donor with active COVID-19. The donor label of this sample is uncertain.

The chain combines TRBV2 with TRBJ1-1, with D possibly being TRBD1 (5 bases). The V end was cut by 9 bases, the J end by 5 bases, with 19 bases between. Germline-derived CDR1 and CDR2 are SNHLY and FYNNEI. The CDR3 sequence is 14 residues long. The chain's CDR3 is CASRNGGLVTEAFF. In nucleotides, the CDR3 is TGTGCCAGTCGAAACGGGGGTTTGGTAACTGAAGCTTTCTTT.

This clone has only a few counts. This chain uses TRBV5-8 with TRBJ2-1, with TRBD2 identical over 7 bases. Trimming removed 5 bases from V and 6 bases from J; junction bases left unmatched: 11. Germline V lookup: CDR1 SGHTS, CDR2 YDEGEE. The CDR3 spans 15 residues. The CDR3 is CASRGRRGLFNEQFF. The DNA of the CDR3 is TGTGCCAGCAGGGGGCGGCGGGGGTTATTCAATGAGCAGTTCTTC.

This clone showed up just once. The rearrangement links TRBV7-3 to TRBJ1-1; tentative D call: TRBD1 (5 bases). The CDR3 length is 13 residues. The V end was cut by 1 base, the J end by 6 bases, with 9 bases between. CDR1 and CDR2 (germline): SGHTA, FQGTGA. The CDR3 spells CASSLNGGAEAFF. CDR3 nucleotides: TGTGCCAGCAGCTTAAATGGGGGGGCTGAAGCTTTCTTT.

The chain carries TRBV5-6 and TRBJ1-2; TRBD1 might be the D (6 bases). The germline V gene has CDR1 SGHDT and CDR2 YYEEEE. The CDR3 has 17 amino acids. V was cut by 6 bases and J by 0 bases, with 21 bases left in between. In nucleotides, the CDR3 is TGTGCCAGCACCATGCTCATAGGGGGGGGCTCTAACTATGGCTACACCTTC. Protein: CASTMLIGGGSNYGYTF.

V usage is TRBV2 and J usage is TRBJ2-2; D possibly corresponds to TRBD1 (6 bases). This CDR3 has 15 amino acids. CDR1 and CDR2 from the germline V gene are SNHLY and FYNNEI. Trimming removed 6 bases from V and 8 bases from J, with 19 bases in between. The CDR3 here is CASSRDTGVGGELFF. DNA of the CDR3: TGTGCCAGCAGCCGGGACACCGGCGTTGGGGGGGAGCTGTTTTTT.

This clone was observed a single time. CDR3: CASSLDRGVVMNTEAFF. For the CDR3, the DNA is TGTGCCAGCAGCCTAGACAGGGGAGTGGTAATGAACACTGAAGCTTTCTTT. The chain links TRBV5-4 to TRBJ1-1, with TRBD1 matching 8 bases. CDR1 is SGHNT, CDR2 YYREEE, per germline (reference sequence). The CDR3 is 17 amino acids. Trimming at V came to 4 bases and at J to 0 bases, leaving 11 bases not matched to a gene.

This clone was picked up one time. The chain employs TRBV19 and TRBJ1-3; 8 bases align to TRBD1. V dropped 4 bases and J dropped 4; count of bases not matched to a gene: 12. The CDR3 loop spans 17 amino acids. The germline V gene encodes CDR1 LNHDA and CDR2 SQIVND (reference sequence). The CDR3 reads CASSTRPQGAKGNTIYF. CDR3 coding DNA: TGTGCCAGTAGTACCCGCCCTCAGGGGGCGAAGGGAAACACCATATATTTT.

V usage is TRBV28 and J usage is TRBJ1-1, with a weak D call TRBD1 (6 bases). CDR1 MDHEN and CDR2 SYDVKM come from the germline V gene. The CDR3 is made up of 13 amino acids. V dropped 6 bases and J dropped 1 base, with 9 bases sitting between them. CDR3 protein: CASRRTENTEAFF. In nucleotides, the CDR3 is TGTGCCAGCAGACGGACAGAGAACACTGAAGCTTTCTTT.

This chain uses TRBV27 with TRBJ2-2; 9 positions agree with TRBD2. The CDR3 is 15 amino acids. Germline values: CDR1 MNHEY, CDR2 SMNVEV (reference sequence). J gave up 5 bases and V 5 bases, and 6 bases lay outside the gene matches. The CDR3 nucleotides read TGTGCCAGCAGTAGGACTAGCGTGGGTACCGGGGAGCTGTTTTTT. Residues: CASSRTSVGTGELFF.

The V gene is TRBV6-4, the J gene TRBJ1-5; D might be TRBD1 (6 bases). The CDR3 covers 12 residues. Between the trimmed V and J ends, which lost 9 bases and 6 bases, there was a span of 12 bases. Germline-derived CDR1 and CDR2 are MRHNA and SNTAGT. CDR3 amino acids: CASTGSGQPQHF. DNA of the CDR3: TGTGCCAGTACAGGGTCGGGTCAGCCCCAGCATTTT.

The chain couples TRBV6-5 to TRBJ1-6; 7 bases agree with TRBD1. CDR3 size: 15 residues. The germline CDR1 and CDR2 sequences are MNHEY and SVGAGI. The V and J ends lost 2 bases and 5 bases, in that order; junction bases with no gene match: 3. In nucleotides, the CDR3 is TGTGCCAGCAGTTACGGACAGGAGGATAATTCACCCCTCCACTTT. This encodes CASSYGQEDNSPLHF.

This clone appeared a single time. V is TRBV7-6 and J is TRBJ2-3, with 12 positions matching TRBD2. The CDR3 has 16 amino acids. From germline, CDR1 is SGHVS and CDR2 FNYEAQ. Unmatched junction bases numbered 4, after V lost 5 bases and J lost 1 base. CDR3 region: CASSVLAGGRTDTQYF. The DNA for the CDR3 is TGTGCCAGCAGCGTACTAGCGGGGGGTCGCACAGATACGCAGTATTTT.

The chain uses TRBV23-1 and TRBJ1-4; 9 bases fit TRBD1. TRBV23-1 belongs to the ORF category, with a function that is uncertain. V shed 6 bases and J 4 bases; nucleotides not matched to a gene: 18. This CDR3 has 19 amino acids. The CDR3, as DNA: TGCGCCAGCAGAGGGGGGACAGGGAGTAGGTGGTGGGTTAATGAAAAACTGTTTTTT. Amino acid sequence: CASRGGTGSRWWVNEKLFF.

V is TRBV28 and J is TRBJ1-2; D remains ambiguous. The CDR3 runs to 13 residues. V dropped 6 bases and J dropped 4 bases, with 12 bases sitting between them. Germline values: CDR1 MDHEN, CDR2 SYDVKM. DNA for the CDR3: TGTGCCAGCAGCGGCGGGTTCCCCTATGGCTACACCTTC. Its translation: CASSGGFPYGYTF.

The rearrangement joins TRBV12-3 or TRBV12-4 to TRBJ1-5; no clear D gene. Trimming removed 5 bases at V and 4 bases at J, with 9 bases between. The CDR3 is 13 amino acids. The CDR3 region is CASSTQRNQPQHF. The CDR3, as DNA: TGTGCCAGCAGTACCCAGAGGAATCAGCCCCAGCATTTT.

This chain joins TRBV7-2 and TRBJ1-6; D remains ambiguous. This CDR3 comprises 15 residues. Per the germline V gene, CDR1 is SGHTA and CDR2 is FQGNSA. V was clipped by 5 bases and J by 2 bases, with 10 bases between them. CDR3: CASSLPGTYNSPLHF. Written as DNA, the CDR3 is TGTGCCAGCAGCCTCCCGGGAACCTATAATTCACCCCTCCACTTT.

The V gene is TRBV5-8, the J gene TRBJ2-7; D might be TRBD1 (6 bases). Trimming cost V 4 bases and J 2 bases, with 16 bases left between them. The CDR3 loop spans 15 amino acids. The germline V gene has CDR1 SGHTS and CDR2 YDEGEE. The CDR3 loop is CASSHGQPGTYEQYF. CDR3 nucleotide sequence: TGTGCCAGCAGCCACGGACAGCCGGGAACCTACGAGCAGTACTTC. Filled out from reference TRBV5-8 and TRBJ2-7, the complete variable domain reads EAGVTQSPTHLIKTRGQQATLRCSPISGHTSVYWYQQALGLGLQFLLWYDEGEERNRGNFPPRFSGRQFPNYSSELNVNALELEDSALYLCASSHGQPGTYEQYFGPGTRLTVT.

This CDR3 reads CASSSLFTGINYGYTF. The CDR3 nucleotides read TGTGCCAGCAGTTCCCTTTTTACAGGGATCAACTATGGCTACACCTTC. The V gene is TRBV27, the J gene TRBJ1-2; D might be TRBD1 (6 bases). Germline CDR1 and CDR2: MNHEY and SMNVEV (reference sequence). There are 16 residues in the CDR3. Trimming took off 4 bases at V and 2 bases at J, with 17 bases between the two ends.

V and J are TRBV5-1 and TRBJ2-7; D ambiguous. Germline CDR1 reads SGHRS; CDR2 reads YFSETQ. Trimming took 1 base from V and 0 from J, leaving 8 bases between them. This CDR3 has 14 amino acids. The CDR3 sequence is CASSLSLDSYEQYF. The CDR3, as DNA: TGCGCCAGCAGCTTGAGTCTAGACTCCTACGAGCAGTACTTC.

This rearrangement joins TRBV15 to TRBJ1-4, with 7 bases aligning to TRBD1. The length of the CDR3 is 15 residues. After removal of 5 bases from V and 1 base from J, the junction contained 4 bases not matched to a gene. Germline-derived CDR1 and CDR2 are LNHNV and YYDKDF (reference sequence). Here the CDR3 reads CATSANRGTNEKLFF. In DNA, the CDR3 is TGTGCCACCAGCGCAAACAGGGGAACTAATGAAAAACTGTTTTTT.